This T cell receptor (beta chain) appears in the sequencing data of a study of control samples from healthy donors and cancer patients. Germline CDR1 reads MGHRA; CDR2 reads YSYEKL. V was pared by 4 bases and J by 1 base, with 8 bases of the junction left unmatched. This CDR3 has 16 amino acids. Some clones are missing from TCRdb's copy, which holds only in-frame ones; the method was immunoSEQ multiplex PCR. The specimen's table records approximately 190,000 clones. The source of this sequence is a woman in her 30s in good health. The gene calls are TRBV4-1 and TRBJ1-1, with TRBD1 matching over 8 bases. Source material: blood. The CDR3 protein is CASSPRAQGGNTEAFF. CDR3 nucleotide sequence: TGCGCCAGCAGCCCCCGGGCACAGGGGGGGAACACTGAAGCTTTCTTT.